This T cell receptor beta chain was obtained from a study of T cells after posttransplantation cyclophosphamide. Overall study results and limits: After PTCy, TRB diversity resembled that of CNI/methotrexate controls. Donor-recipient repertoire similarity was low at 1-2 months, rising over year one. Tissue-infiltrating T cells from skin or gut overlapped little with blood T cells.

Sequencing was performed with immunoSEQ multiplex PCR; in TCRdb, only in-frame clones are kept and a portion is missing. This sample carries 20,000 to 30,000 clones and no singletons, and around 4.4% goes to the top ten. There are 15 residues in the CDR3. V was shortened by 5 bases and J by 6 bases, with 17 bases between the two germline ends. Germline V gene data show CDR1 as SGHTA and CDR2 as FQGTGA. This related bone marrow graft donor gave peripheral blood on the day of marrow donation. This clone was picked up many times. The antigen is undetermined. The J gene is TRBJ2-1, the V gene TRBV7-3; no reliable D call. The source of this sequence is a woman aged 45-60 years in good health, CMV-negative, and a related stem cell transplant donor. Sequenced sample: PBMCs. The CDR3 loop reads CASSPLSRVFNEQFF. CDR3 coding DNA: TGTGCCAGCAGCCCCCTATCCCGGGTATTCAATGAGCAGTTCTTC.